This T cell receptor (beta chain) emerged from a study of blood T cells in healthy people across ages. Primed by a sample-barcoded 5' primer and a J-beta primer mix, a second PCR proceeded for about 6 to 12 cycles. TCRdb independently ran MiXCR on the 5' RACE reads; one entry per CDR3 protein. The sample includes roughly 2 million distinct CDR3 sequences, 49% seen only once; the top ten take roughly 2%. This clonotype was seen a single time. What was sequenced was blood. This receptor was identified in a woman in her thirties or forties in good health.

CDR3 in amino acids: CASSSPGQGRQGTEAFF. For the CDR3, the DNA is TGTGCCAGCAGTTCCCCCGGACAGGGTAGACAAGGCACTGAAGCTTTCTTT. The chain carries TRBV27 and TRBJ1-1, with 8 bases aligning to TRBD1. Trimming took 4 bases from V and 4 from J; bases not matched to a gene: 14. CDR1 is MNHEY and CDR2 is SMNVEV in the germline V gene (reference sequence). The CDR3 spans 17 residues.